This entry is about one T cell receptor (beta chain). J gave up 7 bases and V 0 bases, and 3 bases lay outside the gene matches. CDR3 length: 15 residues. Germline lookup yields CDR1 SGDLS and CDR2 YYNGEE. Participants' own reports of clinical history determined their cohort assignment. The data belong to a study of blood T cell repertoires in COVID-19. Data came from immunoSEQ multiplex PCR; TCRdb stores just in-frame clones and leaves some out. The sample comprises about 160,000 clones, approximately 82% of which are singletons, and roughly 20% rests with the top ten. The material sequenced was PBMCs or T cells enriched from blood (not recorded which). This rearrangement joins TRBV9 to TRBJ2-2; 10 bases line up with TRBD1. This TCR was recovered from a man aged 55 to 69 who had recovered from COVID-19. The CDR3 DNA reads TGTGCCAGCAGCGTAGTGGGACAGGGGCACGGGGAGCTGTTTTTT. Translating gives CASSVVGQGHGELFF.